This is a list of T cell receptor beta chains from one sample in a study of blood T cell repertoires in COVID-19. Produced via immunoSEQ multiplex PCR; TCRdb's table is partial and in-frame only. Of about 240,000 clones in the sample, 82% were seen once. The sequenced sample was peripheral blood. The origin of the receptors is a woman aged 80 or older with COVID-19, enrolled during active disease. Both conserved end residues are part of each CDR3. The order of the fields is V gene, clone size, CDR3 protein. Part of the rows lack a size; the others show once, few, many or a class for expanded clones.

TRBV7-9 | NA | CASSLKRAVHNSPLHF
TRBV7-9 | NA | CASSWDRDRPTTEQYF
TRBV11-2 | once | CASSPIAGGTDTQYF
TRBV19 | few | CASSILGAEANYGYTF
TRBV4-3 | NA | CASSHGQVTGELFF
TRBV6-1 | NA | CASSDRYSGNTIYF
TRBV5-5 | NA | CASSLGPGTPYEQYF
TRBV5-4 | NA | CASSLPQGGHEKLFF
TRBV14 | NA | CASSPNPRGQIPDTQYF
TRBV29-1 | NA | CSVEEVGTLSYEQYF
TRBV19 | NA | CASRRTGNTEAFF
TRBV28 | NA | CASSSGGFANYGYTF
TRBV28 | NA | CASRRYSGTEAFF
TRBV30 | NA | CAWSADRGAFF
TRBV2 | NA | CAANPRGYEQFF
TRBV15 | few | CATSKRGGRSDTEAFF
TRBV28 | NA | CASSLSSGYTF
TRBV5-5 | NA | CASSSGQLNEKLFF
TRBV21-1 | NA | CASSRGAGVVYEQYF
TRBV3-1/TRBV3-2 | NA | CASSQRQSYEQYF
TRBV11-1 | NA | CASSLDAGHNTEAFF
TRBV6-2/TRBV6-3 | NA | CASSYRVKAVDTQYF
TRBV7-9 | many | CASSSGQAFYGYTF
TRBV27 | NA | CASSLSSGTSGRVRRFF
TRBV28 | NA | CASSFGGGEREDF
TRBV6-5 | once | CASSVDRVDEQYF